The entry that follows covers one T cell receptor (beta chain) sequence. CDR1 is DFQATT, CDR2 SNEGSKA, per germline (reference sequence). The CDR3 sequence is 17 residues long. V was clipped by 3 bases and J by 8 bases; unmatched bases: 14. Authors' analysis steps: How many nucleated cells were present was estimated from reference gene primer amplification. Assay: immunoSEQ multiplex PCR; the TCRdb copy retains only in-frame clones and omits some. V and J calls and clone size are as listed in that table; D and trimming were resolved from the DNA. The sample contains tens of thousands of clones, 85% of which appear only once. The sample comes from a study of blood T cell repertoires in COVID-19. Study details: From the United States, Italy and Spain came samples of acute and convalescent COVID-19.

This sequence was found in an older man with active COVID-19. The sample consisted of peripheral blood. The chain joins TRBV20-1 to TRBJ2-1; 12 bases are shared with TRBD2. DNA of the CDR3: TGCAGTGCTAGTACGCTAGCGGGGGGGCCGATCGTCCATGAGCAGTTCTTC. Translated: CSASTLAGGPIVHEQFF.